These T cell receptor beta chains were read from a single sample in a study of response to subunit inactivated influenza vaccine. TCRdb used MiXCR to reprocess the RT-PCR reads, holding one entry per CDR3 protein. The data contain 150,000 to 200,000 distinct CDR3 sequences, approximately 11% of them singletons. The sequences come from CD8+ T cells sorted from PBMCs, collected around 25 months after vaccination. The receptors originated from a man aged 50-75 years who received an inactivated influenza vaccine. The CDR3 runs from the conserved cysteine through the conserved F or W. The D gene is left open where the match is weak. Only some rows state a clone size, as once, few, many or a class for expanded clones.

j_gene | abundance | d_gene | v_gene | CDR3nt | CDR3aa
TRBJ2-5 | many | - | TRBV28 | TGTGCCAGCAGCCGTACTTTGGGCCAAGAGACCCAGTACTTC | CASSRTLGQETQYF
TRBJ2-7 | - | - | TRBV29-1 | TGCAGCGCCCTAGCCTCGGCCTCCTACGAGCAGTACTTC | CSALASASYEQYF
TRBJ1-5 | - | - | TRBV5-6 | TGTGCCAGCAGACTCAGGGGAGGCAGCAATCAGCCCCAGCATTTT | CASRLRGGSNQPQHF
TRBJ1-1 | - | - | TRBV5-6 | TGTGCCAGCAGCCCTACGACACGTAACACTGAAGCTTTCTTT | CASSPTTRNTEAFF
TRBJ2-2 | - | - | TRBV3-1 | TGTGCCAGCAGCCTTAGGGTTGGTTCGAACACCGGGGAGCTGTTTTTT | CASSLRVGSNTGELFF
TRBJ2-7 | - | TRBD2 | TRBV15 | TGTGCCACCAGCAGAGGGGCGGGAGGGGCCCACGAGCAGTACTTC | CATSRGAGGAHEQYF
TRBJ2-3 | - | - | TRBV12-3/TRBV12-4 | TGTGCCAGCAGGGGCACAGATACGCAGTATTTT | CASRGTDTQYF
TRBJ2-1 | - | TRBD2 | TRBV12-3/TRBV12-4 | TGTGCCAGCAGTTTACTAGCGGGGGGCCTACACAATGAGCAGTTCTTC | CASSLLAGGLHNEQFF
TRBJ2-7 | few | - | TRBV27 | TGTGCCAGCAGTTTATTATTCTCCTACGAGCAGTACTTC | CASSLLFSYEQYF
TRBJ1-5 | few | TRBD1 | TRBV28 | TGTGCCAGCAAGAAAGCCAACCGGGACAGGCCCCAGCATTTT | CASKKANRDRPQHF
TRBJ1-6 | few | TRBD1 | TRBV20-1 | TGCAGTGCTAGGACAGGGATCTCCTATAATTCACCCCTCCACTTT | CSARTGISYNSPLHF
TRBJ2-1 | - | TRBD2 | TRBV12-3/TRBV12-4 | TGTGCCAGCAGGCGGACTAGCGGGGGCTACAATGAGCAGTTCTTC | CASRRTSGGYNEQFF
TRBJ2-1 | many | TRBD2 | TRBV27 | TGTGCCAGCAGCAGGACTAGCGGGGGGGACAGCTCCTACAATGAGCAGTTCTTC | CASSRTSGGDSSYNEQFF
TRBJ2-3 | few | TRBD1 | TRBV13 | TGTGCCAGCAGCTTTTCAAGGGACAGGGGCACAGATACGCAGTATTTT | CASSFSRDRGTDTQYF
TRBJ2-7 | - | TRBD1 | TRBV6-1 | TGTGCCAGCAGGACCGGGACAGGGGTTACCCTCTACGAGCAGTACTTC | CASRTGTGVTLYEQYF
TRBJ1-4 | once | - | TRBV5-1 | TGCGCCAGCAGCTTGGGGGTGGCTAATGAAAAACTGTTTTTT | CASSLGVANEKLFF
TRBJ2-7 | few | - | TRBV20-1 | TGCAGTGTAGCGACACGGACTCAACCTTCCTACGAGCAGTACTTC | CSVATRTQPSYEQYF
TRBJ2-7 | many | TRBD1 | TRBV7-6 | TGTGCCAGCAGCTTTATGGGACAGGGCCCCAACGAGCAGTACTTC | CASSFMGQGPNEQYF
TRBJ2-1 | few | TRBD2 | TRBV20-1 | TGCAGTGCTAGAGATCTCCGGGGGGAGGGTGGGTATGAGCAGTTCTTC | CSARDLRGEGGYEQFF
TRBJ2-7 | few | - | TRBV7-9 | TGTGCCAGCAGCCCAGAGCGGGCCTACGAGCAGTACTTC | CASSPERAYEQYF
TRBJ1-1 | - | - | TRBV7-8 | TGTGCCAGCAGCTTGGGCGATTTGGACACTGAAGCTTTCTTT | CASSLGDLDTEAFF
TRBJ2-4 | - | - | TRBV7-9 | TGTGCCAGCAGCTTAGATTCAGCAGGGGAGGCCAAAAACATTCAGTACTTC | CASSLDSAGEAKNIQYF
TRBJ2-7 | many | - | TRBV4-3 | TGCGCCAGCAGCCAAGACACGGGACTGCTCTCCTACGAGCAGTACTTC | CASSQDTGLLSYEQYF
TRBJ2-1 | few | TRBD2 | TRBV20-1 | TGCAGTGCTAGAGGGACTAGCGGTAGCTCCTACAATGAGCAGTTCTTC | CSARGTSGSSYNEQFF
TRBJ2-1 | few | - | TRBV11-2 | TGTGCCAGCCAGAGCCAGTACTACAATGAGCAGTTCTTC | CASQSQYYNEQFF
TRBJ2-5 | many | TRBD2 | TRBV11-2 | TGTGCCAGCAGCCCGGGGACTACCCTCAGGGAGACCCAGTACTTC | CASSPGTTLRETQYF
TRBJ2-7 | few | TRBD2 | TRBV7-8 | TGTGCCAGCAGCTTCGGGGGGAAAGGCTACGAGCAGTACTTC | CASSFGGKGYEQYF
TRBJ1-1 | - | TRBD1 | TRBV4-1 | TGCGCCAGCAGCCAGGCTCGGACAGGGTGGACTGAAGCTTTCTTT | CASSQARTGWTEAFF
TRBJ2-7 | - | - | TRBV7-8 | TGTGCCAGCAGCCTATCATTGCAGTACGAGCAGTACTTC | CASSLSLQYEQYF
TRBJ2-1 | - | TRBD2 | TRBV4-2 | TGTGCCAGCAGCCAAGGGCTAGCGGGGACTATGGGCATCAATGTGCAGTTCTTC | CASSQGLAGTMGINVQFF
TRBJ2-2 | - | - | TRBV20-1 | TGCAGTGCTAGCGGCCTTAGCGGGGAGCTGTTTTTT | CSASGLSGELFF
TRBJ2-7 | few | - | TRBV5-1 | TGCGCCAGCAGCTTAAACAGGGGACTCGCCCGCTACGAGCAGTACTTC | CASSLNRGLARYEQYF
TRBJ2-1 | - | TRBD2 | TRBV12-3/TRBV12-4 | TGTGCCAGCAGTTTCGCTCGACTAGCGGGGGAGAGGTACAATGAGCAGTTCTTC | CASSFARLAGERYNEQFF
TRBJ1-2 | - | - | TRBV4-3 | TGCGCCAGCAGCCAAGGGGGTTCCGCTAACTATGGCTACACCTTC | CASSQGGSANYGYTF
TRBJ1-4 | few | - | TRBV12-3/TRBV12-4 | TGTGCCAGCAGTTTTCGAAGGGCCGGGGCTAATGAAAAACTGTTTTTT | CASSFRRAGANEKLFF
TRBJ2-5 | few | - | TRBV28 | TGTGCCAGCAGTTTAGGGGTCAACCAACACTCAATCCAAGAGACCCAGTACTTC | CASSLGVNQHSIQETQYF
TRBJ2-3 | many | TRBD2 | TRBV20-1 | TGCAGTGCTCGACGACTAGCGGGAGCCACAGATACGCAGTATTTT | CSARRLAGATDTQYF
TRBJ2-7 | - | TRBD1 | TRBV9 | TGTGCCAGCAGCGCCGGCGGACAGGGGAACGAGCAGTACTTC | CASSAGGQGNEQYF
TRBJ2-7 | - | - | TRBV21-1 | TGTGCCAGCAGCCTGGGGCTGGGCGAGGAGCAGTACTTC | CASSLGLGEEQYF
TRBJ2-7 | - | TRBD2 | TRBV29-1 | TGCAGCGTTGGATCGCTAGCGGGAGGGAACCCTACGGAGCAGTACTTC | CSVGSLAGGNPTEQYF
TRBJ2-3 | - | TRBD2 | TRBV27 | TGTGCCAGCAGTTTACTAGCGGGAGAGTCAGATACGCAGTATTTT | CASSLLAGESDTQYF
TRBJ2-1 | - | TRBD2 | TRBV13 | TGTGCCAGCAGCTTACGGGGGGGCGACAATGAGCAGTTCTTC | CASSLRGGDNEQFF
TRBJ1-2 | - | TRBD1 | TRBV11-2 | TGTGCCAGCAGCTTAGGTATAGGGGGCGACTATGGCTACACCTTC | CASSLGIGGDYGYTF
TRBJ1-1 | few | TRBD1 | TRBV27 | TGTGCCAGCAGTACCGGGACAGGGGGCATCACTGAAGCTTTCTTT | CASSTGTGGITEAFF
TRBJ2-2 | few | TRBD2 | TRBV6-2/TRBV6-3 | TGTGCCAGCAGTCCTAGCGGGAGTTCTGCCGGGGAGCTGTTTTTT | CASSPSGSSAGELFF
TRBJ2-7 | few | - | TRBV7-9 | TGTGCCAGCAGCTTCAGGGACTACGAGCAGTACTTC | CASSFRDYEQYF
TRBJ2-1 | many | TRBD2 | TRBV6-1 | TGTGCCAGCAGTGACCGGGGCGGGAGCTCCTACAATGAGCAGTTCTTC | CASSDRGGSSYNEQFF
TRBJ2-5 | - | TRBD2 | TRBV20-1 | TGCAGTGCCATAAGCGGGGTTGAGACCCAGTACTTC | CSAISGVETQYF
TRBJ2-2 | - | TRBD2 | TRBV6-1 | TGTGCCAGCAGCTCGAAACTAGCGGTGATCGCGAACACCGGGGAGCTGTTTTTT | CASSSKLAVIANTGELFF
TRBJ1-6 | few | - | TRBV29-1 | TGTTGCTATAATTCACCCCTCCACTTT | CCYNSPLHF
TRBJ2-1 | few | TRBD2 | TRBV11-2 | TGTGCCAGCAGCTTCCCTAGCGGGGGCCTTAACAATGAGCAGTTCTTC | CASSFPSGGLNNEQFF